The 7 T cell receptor beta chains in this list originate from one sample, sequenced in a study of human T cells and chemical hapten exposure. In TCRdb, the RACE reads were re-called with MiXCR into one record per CDR3 protein. The table lists 350,000 to 450,000 distinct CDR3 sequences, 4.5% to 6% of them singletons. Time point described: pre-sensitization, week 0. Treatment specified: therapeutic diphenylcyclopropenone sensitization with weekly scalp DPC. Source: whole blood, taken in connection with sensitization to the hapten diphenylcyclopropenone (DPC). These receptors were collected from a woman aged 50 to 65 with alopecia areata. Some clones in this sample may be carry-over from other donors' samples.

This chain joins TRBV5-4 and TRBJ1-1, with D unclear. CDR1 and CDR2 (germline): SGHNT, YYREEE (reference sequence). V was cut by 0 bases and J by 6 bases, with 6 bases left in between. CDR3 length: 12 amino acids. The CDR3 sequence is CASSLDLAEAFF. CDR3 bases: TGTGCCAGCAGCTTGGATTTGGCTGAAGCTTTCTTT.

This clonotype occurred many times. The CDR3 DNA sequence: TGCGCCAGCAGATCTACGACCACTCGGGATTCACCCCTCCACTTT. Its protein is CASRSTTTRDSPLHF. The rearrangement links TRBV5-1 to TRBJ1-6, with D unclear. The length of the CDR3 is 15 residues. V shed 5 bases and J shed 8 bases, with 17 bases lying between them. Germline V CDR1 and CDR2: SGHRS, YFSETQ.

This clonotype appeared many times. The V call is TRBV5-1, the J call TRBJ1-1, with D tentatively TRBD1 (5 bases). V lost 2 bases and J lost 4, with 15 bases in between. Germline values: CDR1 SGHRS, CDR2 YFSETQ. The CDR3 is 15 amino acids. CDR3 amino acids: CASSLISGGPTEAFF. CDR3 DNA sequence: TGCGCCAGCAGCTTAATTTCTGGGGGACCCACTGAAGCTTTCTTT.

This rearrangement joins TRBV30 to TRBJ2-1; the match to TRBD2 covers 8 bases. J lost 8 bases, V lost 4 bases, and 10 bases had no gene match. The CDR3 extends over 14 amino acids. Germline values: CDR1 GTSNPN, CDR2 SVGIG (reference sequence). In DNA form, the CDR3 reads TGTGCCTGGACTAGCGGGCTCGGCCCGGATGAGCAGTTCTTC. This gives the protein CAWTSGLGPDEQFF. Using reference TRBV30 and TRBJ2-1 for the parts outside the CDR3, the full variable domain is SQTIHQWPATLVQPVGSPLSLECTVEGTSNPNLYWYRQAAGRGLQLLFYSVGIGQISSEVPQNLSASRPQDRQFILSSKKLLLSDSGFYLCAWTSGLGPDEQFFGPGTRLTVL.

In its sample, this clonotype was seen many times. The chain combines TRBV11-2 with TRBJ2-1; D is undetermined. This CDR3 has 12 residues. The V end lost 3 bases, the J end lost 8 bases, and 8 bases lay between the germline ends. CDR1 is SGHAT and CDR2 is FQNNGV in the germline V gene. The CDR3 sequence is CASSFATYEQFF. Here the CDR3 DNA reads TGTGCCAGCAGCTTTGCTACTTATGAGCAGTTCTTC.

This clonotype has ten or more counts. The chain joins TRBV7-9 to TRBJ2-5; TRBD1 matches at 9 bases. Germline-derived CDR1 and CDR2 are SEHNR and FQNEAQ (reference sequence). The CDR3 length is 16 residues. The V and J ends lost 6 bases and 6 bases, in that order; junction bases with no gene match: 14. In DNA form, the CDR3 reads TGTGCCAGCAGACAGGAGACCGGACAGGGGCCCAAGACCCAGTACTTC. Translating it yields CASRQETGQGPKTQYF.

In this sample, this clonotype turned up a few times. The chain links TRBV3-1 to TRBJ2-4, with D possibly being TRBD1 or TRBD2 (6 bases each). Germline CDR1 reads LGHDT; CDR2 reads YNNKEL (reference sequence). This CDR3 is built from 16 residues. V lost 3 bases and J 1 base, leaving 13 bases between the germline ends. The DNA of the CDR3 is TGTGCCAGCAGCCAGGGGGGCGACCCGGCCAAAAACATTCAGTACTTC. Amino acids: CASSQGGDPAKNIQYF.